The 16 T cell receptor beta chains given below trace back to one sample, sequenced in a study of shared clonotypes between healthy human individuals. Sequencing was performed with immunoSEQ multiplex PCR; in TCRdb, only in-frame clones are kept and a portion is missing. The repertoire has 2 million to 3 million clones, 93% of them found once; the top ten carry about 0.34%. The sequenced sample consisted of naive CD4+ T cells from PBMCs. The sample's subset: CD45RA+ positively selected. The source is a young man in good health. Some clones in this sample may be carry-over from other donors' samples.

The rearrangement uses TRBV18 and TRBJ2-5, with 7 bases that match TRBD1. The end of the DNA is better explained by TRBJ2-7, so the J call may be wrong. This CDR3 is 14 amino acids long. The germline V gene has CDR1 KGHSH and CDR2 LQKENI. The CDR3, as DNA: TGTGCCAGCTCCCAACGACAGGGCCCCCACGAGCAGTACTTC. Amino acids: CASSQRQGPHEQYF.

This clone has only a few counts. The CDR3 protein is CAWSGGQGASNQPQHF. In DNA form, the CDR3 reads TGTGCCTGGAGTGGAGGACAGGGGGCGAGCAATCAGCCCCAGCATTTT. The genes are TRBV30 and TRBJ1-5, with 11 bases aligning to TRBD1. Germline lookup yields CDR1 GTSNPN and CDR2 SVGIG (reference sequence). This CDR3 is built from 16 residues. V lost 1 base and J lost 1; bases outside the gene matches: 3.

This rearrangement joins TRBV7-8 to TRBJ2-7; the D is unclear. With 4 bases removed from V and 2 bases from J, the gap between germline ends came to 12 bases. Germline values: CDR1 SGHVS, CDR2 FQNEAQ. This CDR3 contains 14 residues. The CDR3 DNA reads TGTGCCAGCAGCTCCCGCGCCAGCACCTACGAGCAGTACTTC. This encodes CASSSRASTYEQYF.

The CDR3 sequence: CASSLDGNTGELFF. In DNA form, the CDR3 reads TGTGCCAGCAGCTTGGACGGGAACACCGGGGAGCTGTTTTTT. The chain is built from TRBV5-8 and TRBJ2-2; D remains ambiguous. With 0 bases removed from V and 1 base from J, the gap between germline ends came to 4 bases. Germline values: CDR1 SGHTS, CDR2 YDEGEE. The CDR3 runs to 14 residues.

This clone was counted between two and nine times. The V and J genes are TRBV15 and TRBJ1-1; no clear D gene. V lost 1 base and J lost 1, with 13 bases in between. The CDR3 has 16 amino acids. Germline V gives CDR1 LNHNV, CDR2 YYDKDF (reference sequence). The CDR3 DNA reads TGTGCCACCAGCAGAGTACCAGGACTGGGGAACACTGAAGCTTTCTTT. It translates to CATSRVPGLGNTEAFF.

The CDR3 region has the DNA TGTGCCAGCAGTTACTCATTCGGGAACAGGAAAGAGACCCAGTACTTC. It is translated as CASSYSFGNRKETQYF. The V and J genes are TRBV6-5 and TRBJ2-5; D possibly uses TRBD1 or TRBD2 (5 bases each). Germline values: CDR1 MNHEY, CDR2 SVGAGI. CDR3 size: 16 residues. The ends were cut back, 0 bases at V and 3 bases at J, with 14 bases in the middle.

The chain carries TRBV7-2 and TRBJ2-6, with 8 nucleotides matching TRBD2. The V gene's germline CDR1 is SGHTA and CDR2 FQGNSA. V gave up 1 base and J gave up 2 bases; unmatched junction bases: 7. The CDR3 length is 18 residues. CDR3 loop: CASSLGTSLAAGANVLTF. The DNA for the CDR3 is TGTGCCAGCAGCTTAGGGACCTCACTAGCGGCTGGGGCCAACGTCCTGACTTTC. The variable domain in full, completed from reference TRBV7-2 and TRBJ2-6, reads GAGVSQSPSNKVTEKGKDVELRCDPISGHTALYWYRQSLGQGLEFLIYFQGNSAPDKSGLPSDRFSAERTGGSVSTLTIQRTQQEDSAVYLCASSLGTSLAAGANVLTFGAGSRLTVL.

The chain is built from TRBV18 and TRBJ1-4; D is ambiguous. The CDR3 is 14 amino acids. Germline CDR1 reads KGHSH; CDR2 reads LQKENI. Trimming removed 3 bases from V and 2 bases from J, with 7 bases in between. CDR3 DNA sequence: TGTGCCAGCTCACCTGGACTTACTAATGAAAAACTGTTTTTT. Protein product: CASSPGLTNEKLFF. The complete variable domain, with remaining parts taken from reference TRBV18 and TRBJ1-4, reads NAGVMQNPRHLVRRRGQEARLRCSPMKGHSHVYWYRQLPEEGLKFMVYLQKENIIDESGMPKERFSAEFPKEGPSILRIQQVVRGDSAAYFCASSPGLTNEKLFFGSGTQLSVL.

Only one count was recorded for this clone. This sequence joins TRBV6-5 and TRBJ2-5, with a possible D match to TRBD1 (6 bases). This CDR3 is 15 amino acids long. CDR1 is MNHEY, CDR2 SVGAGI, per germline. With 4 bases removed from V and 4 bases from J, the gap between germline ends came to 16 bases. Here the CDR3 reads CASSFGSLGGETQYF. In nucleotides, the CDR3 is TGTGCCAGCAGTTTTGGGAGCCTAGGGGGAGAGACCCAGTACTTC.

The CDR3 bases are TGCAGTGAGGTGGTTAGGGAGACCCAGTACTTC. Its protein product is CSEVVRETQYF. The chain joins TRBV20-1 to TRBJ2-5; no clear D. The V and J ends lost 7 bases and 5 bases respectively, with 11 bases between them. In germline, CDR1 is DFQATT, CDR2 SNEGSKA (reference sequence). The CDR3 runs 11 residues.

The chain uses TRBV7-2 and TRBJ1-5, with 8 bases fitting TRBD1. CDR1 SGHTA and CDR2 FQGNSA come from the germline V gene. CDR3 length: 15 amino acids. Unmatched junction bases numbered 4, after V lost 1 base and J lost 5 bases. CDR3 DNA sequence: TGTGCCAGCAGCTTAGACAGGGGGAACGATCAGCCCCAGCATTTT. It translates to CASSLDRGNDQPQHF. The variable domain in full, with the rest retrieved from reference TRBV7-2 and TRBJ1-5, is GAGVSQSPSNKVTEKGKDVELRCDPISGHTALYWYRQSLGQGLEFLIYFQGNSAPDKSGLPSDRFSAERTGGSVSTLTIQRTQQEDSAVYLCASSLDRGNDQPQHFGDGTRLSIL.

The V and J genes are TRBV6-9 and TRBJ2-3, with 7 bases identical to TRBD1. Germline trimming cut 4 bases from V and 3 bases from J; bases unmatched to any gene: 10. Germline V gene lookup returns CDR1 MNHGY and CDR2 SVAAGI. This CDR3 spans 16 amino acids. The CDR3 coding sequence is TGTGCCAGCAGTTTCTCGCCTGGGACAGATACAGATACGCAGTATTTT. Translating gives CASSFSPGTDTDTQYF.

This clone was detected only a few times. Other DNA sequences within the sample encode an identical CDR3. The chain combines TRBV28 with TRBJ1-1; weak D call: TRBD1 (6 bases). The V and J ends lost 2 bases and 0 bases respectively, with 7 bases between them. From germline, CDR1 is MDHEN and CDR2 SYDVKM. The CDR3 consists of 14 residues. CDR3 bases: TGTGCCAGCAGTTTAGGACAGCTGAACACTGAAGCTTTCTTT. Residues: CASSLGQLNTEAFF.

The genes are TRBV2 and TRBJ2-3; 8 positions match TRBD1. The V gene end was trimmed by 6 bases and the J gene end by 6 bases; junction bases not matched to a gene: 11. Germline V lookup: CDR1 SNHLY, CDR2 FYNNEI. This CDR3 is 15 amino acids long. As DNA, the CDR3 is TGTGCCAGCAGGGAGACAGGGGTGAAGGGGGATACGCAGTATTTT. The encoded protein is CASRETGVKGDTQYF.

The gene calls are TRBV7-2 and TRBJ1-1; no firm D call. Trimming pared 6 bases from V and 1 base from J, leaving 15 bases between. CDR1 is SGHTA and CDR2 is FQGNSA in the germline V gene. The CDR3 covers 15 residues. The CDR3 loop reads CASSWEGYGNTEAFF. The DNA of the CDR3 is TGTGCCAGCAGTTGGGAGGGCTACGGGAACACTGAAGCTTTCTTT.

The chain couples TRBV7-9 to TRBJ2-4; no firm D call. V lost 5 bases to trimming and J lost 8 bases, with 22 bases between them. Germline V CDR1 and CDR2: SEHNR, FQNEAQ (reference sequence). The CDR3 is 16 amino acids. CDR3 protein: CASSPLTPGNGDIQYF. As DNA, the CDR3 is TGTGCCAGCAGCCCTTTGACCCCAGGTAATGGAGACATTCAGTACTTC.